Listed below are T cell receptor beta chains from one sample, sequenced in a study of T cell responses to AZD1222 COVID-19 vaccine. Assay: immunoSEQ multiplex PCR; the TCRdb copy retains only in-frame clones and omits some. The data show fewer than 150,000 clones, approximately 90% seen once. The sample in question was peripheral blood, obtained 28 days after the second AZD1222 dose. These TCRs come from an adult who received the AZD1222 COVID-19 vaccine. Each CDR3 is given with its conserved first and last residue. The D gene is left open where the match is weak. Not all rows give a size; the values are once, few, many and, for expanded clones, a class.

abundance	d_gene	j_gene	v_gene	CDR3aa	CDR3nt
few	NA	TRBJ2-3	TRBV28	CATHSDQGGRDTQYF	TGTGCCACCCACTCCGATCAGGGGGGAAGAGATACGCAGTATTTT
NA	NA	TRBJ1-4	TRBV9	CASSVGDATNEKLFF	TGTGCCAGCAGCGTAGGGGACGCAACTAATGAAAAACTGTTTTTT
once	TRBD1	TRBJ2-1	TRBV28	CASTFRGTGNEQFF	TGTGCCAGCACCTTCCGAGGGACAGGCAATGAGCAGTTCTTC
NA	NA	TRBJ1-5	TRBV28	CASSLSWGVLNQPQHF	TGTGCCAGCAGTTTATCATGGGGCGTGCTCAATCAGCCCCAGCATTTT
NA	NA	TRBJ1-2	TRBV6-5	CASTPSPNYGYTF	TGTGCCAGCACCCCCTCCCCTAACTATGGCTACACCTTC
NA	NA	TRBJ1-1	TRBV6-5	CASSYEGGNTEAFF	TGTGCCAGCAGTTATGAGGGTGGAAACACTGAAGCTTTCTTT
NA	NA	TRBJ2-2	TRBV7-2	CASSLEVDTGELFF	TGTGCCAGCAGCTTAGAGGTGGACACCGGGGAGCTGTTTTTT
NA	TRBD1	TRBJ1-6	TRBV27	CASSLAGGYNSPLHF	TGTGCCAGCAGTTTGGCAGGGGGGTATAATTCACCCCTCCACTTT
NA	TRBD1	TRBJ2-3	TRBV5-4	CASSWDRGGTQYF	TGTGCCAGCAGCTGGGACAGGGGAGGTACGCAGTATTTT
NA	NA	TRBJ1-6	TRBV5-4	CASSQAGGNNNSPLHF	TGTGCCAGCAGCCAGGCGGGGGGCAATAATAATTCACCCCTCCACTTT
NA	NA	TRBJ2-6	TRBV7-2	CASSRQGSGANVLTF	TGTGCCAGCAGCCGGCAGGGGTCCGGGGCCAACGTCCTGACTTTC
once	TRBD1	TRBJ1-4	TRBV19	CASSFTGGSDRSEKLFF	TGTGCCAGTAGTTTCACAGGGGGCTCGGACCGGAGTGAAAAACTGTTTTTT
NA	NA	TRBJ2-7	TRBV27	CASSRPGRSYEQYF	TGTGCCAGCAGTAGGCCGGGACGCTCCTACGAGCAGTACTTC
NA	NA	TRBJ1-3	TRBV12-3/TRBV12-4	CASSPDGQLTIYF	TGTGCCAGCAGCCCTGACGGACAGCTCACCATATATTTT
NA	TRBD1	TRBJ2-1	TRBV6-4	CASSDMGQSYNEQFF	TGTGCCAGCAGTGATATGGGACAGAGCTACAATGAGCAGTTCTTC
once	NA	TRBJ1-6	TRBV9	CASSVQGFNSPLHF	TGTGCCAGCAGCGTTCAGGGGTTTAATTCACCCCTCCACTTT
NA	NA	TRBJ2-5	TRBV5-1	CASSLGAGPPRETQYF	TGCGCCAGCAGCTTGGGGGCGGGCCCGCCCAGGGAGACCCAGTACTTC
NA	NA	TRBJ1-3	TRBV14	CASSQRAGNTIYF	TGTGCCAGCAGCCAGAGGGCAGGAAACACCATATATTTT
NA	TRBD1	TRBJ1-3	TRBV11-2	CASSIDRGDGNTIYF	TGTGCCAGCAGCATAGACAGGGGAGATGGAAACACCATATATTTT
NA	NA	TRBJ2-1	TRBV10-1	CASSARAESVVNEQFF	TGCGCCAGCAGTGCGAGGGCCGAGTCGGTAGTCAATGAGCAGTTCTTC
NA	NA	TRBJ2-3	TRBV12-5	CASGHNRDGRSSTDTQYF	TGTGCTAGTGGTCATAACCGGGACGGTCGATCTAGCACAGATACGCAGTATTTT
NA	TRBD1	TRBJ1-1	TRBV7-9	CASSTDRDTEAFF	TGTGCCAGCAGCACAGACAGGGACACTGAAGCTTTCTTT
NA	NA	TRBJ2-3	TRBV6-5	CASSYGSTDTQYF	TGTGCCAGCAGTTACGGGAGCACAGATACGCAGTATTTT
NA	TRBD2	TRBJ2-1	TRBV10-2	CASRTSGGLNEQFF	TGCGCCAGCAGGACTAGCGGGGGTCTCAATGAGCAGTTCTTC
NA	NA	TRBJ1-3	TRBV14	CASSQVAGLSGNTIYF	TGTGCCAGCAGCCAAGTAGCTGGCCTCTCTGGAAACACCATATATTTT
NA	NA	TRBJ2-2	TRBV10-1	CASKEHRNTGELFF	TGCGCCAGCAAGGAACACAGGAACACCGGGGAGCTGTTTTTT
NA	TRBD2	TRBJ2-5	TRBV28	CASDAGGPGGETQYF	TGTGCCTCGGATGCGGGAGGGCCAGGGGGAGAGACCCAGTACTTC